This record concerns one T cell receptor beta chain sequence. What it binds is unknown. This sample is drawn from a study of cytomegalovirus exposure and HLA in healthy donors. Overall study results and limits: In a later analysis, at a false discovery rate of 0.05, 16,951 TCR beta sequences were associated with HLA alleles. When presence/absence was analysed, sequencing depth was taken to be roughly uniform across donors.

The PCR had 60 Vbeta and 13 Jbeta primers. Libraries were prepared by immunoSEQ multiplex PCR; TCRdb keeps only in-frame clonotypes and omits some of them. This table holds a few hundred thousand clones, approximately 79% found once. Germline V gene sequence: CDR1 MGHRA, CDR2 YSYEKL. V dropped 0 bases and J dropped 6 bases, with 6 bases sitting between them. This CDR3 spans 13 amino acids. The material sequenced was PBMCs. This receptor was obtained from a man aged 18 to 30 in good health and CMV-seronegative. This sequence joins TRBV4-1 and TRBJ2-1; D gene ambiguous. For the CDR3, the DNA is TGCGCCAGCAGCCAAGATTTCAGCAATGAGCAGTTCTTC. This translates into CASSQDFSNEQFF.